The next 22 T cell receptor beta chains were all read from a single sample in a study of shared clonotypes between healthy human individuals. The protocol was immunoSEQ multiplex PCR, while the TCRdb copy is restricted to in-frame clones and leaves out a portion. The sample consists of 450,000 to 600,000 clones, roughly 85% of them appearing once. Sequencing was done on a sample of PBMCs. These receptors all stem from a woman aged 40 to 50 in good health. Some clones in this sample may be carry-over from other donors' samples.

As concerns this clone: A read error is possible here, since a much larger clone lies one base away. The chain couples TRBV4-2 to TRBJ1-1, with D possibly TRBD1 on 6 matching bases. The CDR3 extends over 13 amino acids. The V gene lost 4 bases and the J gene lost 1 base, with 7 bases spanning the gap. The germline V gene encodes CDR1 LGHNA and CDR2 YNFKEQ. The CDR3 loop is CASSLQGNTEAFF. CDR3 coding DNA: TGTGCCAGCAGCCTACAGGGGAACACTGAAGCTTTCTTT.

The sample holds a few counts of this clone. This chain links TRBV7-2 with TRBJ2-5; a possible D gene is TRBD2 (6 bases). Trimming shortened V by 5 bases and J by 9 bases, and 16 bases separated the two germline ends. Per germline, CDR1 SGHTA and CDR2 FQGNSA. The CDR3 loop spans 13 amino acids. CDR3 bases: TGTGCCAGCAGCCCGGGACTCTATTCGGCCCAGTACTTC. Protein: CASSPGLYSAQYF.

The V and J genes are TRBV6-6 and TRBJ2-1; 9 bases fit TRBD1. The CDR3 runs 16 residues. The J segment lost 1 base and the V segment lost 6 bases, leaving 7 bases of the junction unmatched. CDR1 is MNHNY and CDR2 is SVGAGI in the germline V gene (reference sequence). CDR3 DNA: TGTGCCAGCAGCCTCGACAGGGGGGATTCCTACAATGAGCAGTTCTTC. Its translation is CASSLDRGDSYNEQFF.

Here the CDR3 DNA reads TGTGCCAGCAGCCAAGCCACCGGGACGGGCGATACGCAGTATTTT. Encoded protein: CASSQATGTGDTQYF. This sequence joins TRBV4-2 and TRBJ2-3; the D call may be TRBD1 or TRBD2 (5 bases each). Germline V gene sequence: CDR1 LGHNA, CDR2 YNFKEQ. V gave up 1 base and J gave up 6 bases, with 14 bases separating them. The CDR3 has 15 residues.

The chain links TRBV11-3 to TRBJ2-7; a possible D gene is TRBD1 (5 bases). Germline V gene sequence: CDR1 SGHNT, CDR2 YENEEA. V lost 6 bases and J 6 bases, leaving 18 bases between the germline ends. CDR3 length equals 14 residues. The DNA for the CDR3 is TGTGCCAGCAGTGACAAGGGGTCCCCCTCCGAGCAGTACTTC. Translation gives CASSDKGSPSEQYF.

This clone was found a few times. V usage is TRBV28 and J usage is TRBJ2-2; 10 bases agree with TRBD2. The V gene's germline CDR1 is MDHEN and CDR2 SYDVKM. The J segment lost 6 bases and the V segment lost 11 bases, leaving 9 bases of the junction unmatched. This CDR3 spans 14 amino acids. The CDR3 loop is CASLRTSGPGELFF. In nucleotides, the CDR3 is TGTGCCTCCCTGCGGACTAGCGGCCCCGGGGAGCTGTTTTTT.

This chain uses TRBV5-1 with TRBJ2-3; 8 positions match TRBD1. Trimming cost V 0 bases and J 1 base; bases outside gene matches: 1. This CDR3 spans 15 amino acids. CDR1 and CDR2 (germline): SGHRS, YFSETQ. The CDR3: CASSLEDRGTDTQYF. The CDR3 DNA follows: TGCGCCAGCAGCTTGGAGGACAGGGGCACAGATACGCAGTATTTT.

The table lists this clone with a few counts. The chain joins TRBV19 to TRBJ2-2; D may be TRBD1 (6 bases). The CDR3 has 17 amino acids. CDR1 and CDR2 (germline): LNHDA, SQIVND (reference sequence). V was trimmed by 3 bases and J by 2 bases, leaving 16 bases between them. The CDR3 protein is CASSIGVWDTNTGELFF. CDR3 coding DNA: TGTGCCAGTAGTATCGGGGTTTGGGACACCAACACCGGGGAGCTGTTTTTT. Full variable domain (remainder filled in from reference TRBV19 and TRBJ2-2): DGGITQSPKYLFRKEGQNVTLSCEQNLNHDAMYWYRQDPGQGLRLIYYSQIVNDFQKGDIAEGYSVSREKKESFPLTVTSAQKNPTAFYLCASSIGVWDTNTGELFFGEGSRLTVL.

This chain joins TRBV27 and TRBJ2-1; 10 nucleotides agree with TRBD2. This CDR3 region has 13 residues. Germline trimming cut 5 bases from V and 7 bases from J; bases unmatched to any gene: 2. Germline values: CDR1 MNHEY, CDR2 SMNVEV (reference sequence). The DNA of the CDR3 is TGTGCCAGCAGTGCGACTAGCGGGAATGAGCAGTTCTTC. It yields the protein CASSATSGNEQFF.

In its sample, this clone ranks as medium-sized. The sample has other DNA sequences that encode this CDR3 too. The chain joins TRBV28 to TRBJ2-7; maybe TRBD2 (5 bases). V lost 5 bases to trimming and J lost 2 bases, with 13 bases between them. This CDR3 has 14 residues. Germline V gene sequence: CDR1 MDHEN, CDR2 SYDVKM. CDR3 loop: CASSPLSGAYEQYF. The CDR3 DNA reads TGTGCCAGCAGTCCCTTGTCCGGGGCCTACGAGCAGTACTTC.

This clone was seen only a few times. The chain combines TRBV7-8 with TRBJ2-1; a possible D gene is TRBD2 (6 bases). Germline lookup yields CDR1 SGHVS and CDR2 FQNEAQ. This CDR3 region has 13 residues. V was clipped by 6 bases and J by 9 bases, with 15 bases between them. Here the CDR3 DNA reads TGTGCCAGCAGTAAACAGGAGGGCTCTGAGCAGTTCTTC. Amino acid sequence: CASSKQEGSEQFF.

CDR3: CSVETPHSPLAGGTGETQYF. CDR3 nucleotide sequence: TGCAGCGTTGAAACGCCCCACTCACCCCTAGCGGGAGGTACAGGAGAGACCCAGTACTTC. V usage is TRBV29-1 and J usage is TRBJ2-5; TRBD2 agrees at 11 bases. V trimming: 2 bases; J trimming: 4 bases; junction bases outside the gene matches: 21. The CDR3 loop spans 20 amino acids. Per germline, CDR1 SQVTM and CDR2 ANQGSEA. Together with reference TRBV29-1 and TRBJ2-5, the CDR3 gives the full variable domain: SAVISQKPSRDICQRGTSLTIQCQVDSQVTMMFWYRQQPGQSLTLIATANQGSEATYESGFVIDKFPISRPNLTFSTLTVSNMSPEDSSIYLCSVETPHSPLAGGTGETQYFGPGTRLLVL.

This sequence joins TRBV28 and TRBJ1-2, with D uncertain. This CDR3 has 12 residues. Per the germline V gene, CDR1 is MDHEN and CDR2 is SYDVKM. V was shortened by 3 bases and J by 8 bases, with 10 bases between the two germline ends. The CDR3 nucleotides read TGTGCCAGCAGTTTTTTCCCCAGGGGCTACACCTTC. Its translation: CASSFFPRGYTF.

The rearrangement joins TRBV5-6 to TRBJ1-2; D call uncertain. The germline CDR1 and CDR2 sequences are SGHDT and YYEEEE. This CDR3 has 17 residues. Between the trimmed V and J ends, which lost 0 bases and 4 bases, there was a span of 19 bases. CDR3 residues: CASSLVRAKSILYGYTF. The CDR3 bases are TGTGCCAGCAGCTTGGTCCGGGCCAAAAGCATCCTCTATGGCTACACCTTC.

DNA of the CDR3: TGTGCCAGCAGCTCGAACGGGGCCGGGGAGACCCAGTACTTC. Residues: CASSSNGAGETQYF. The gene calls are TRBV7-9 and TRBJ2-5; D tentatively reads TRBD1 or TRBD2 (5 bases each). The germline CDR1 and CDR2 sequences are SEHNR and FQNEAQ (reference sequence). The CDR3 consists of 14 residues. Trimming cost V 4 bases and J 5 bases, with 14 bases left between them.

The V call is TRBV19, the J call TRBJ2-6, with D perhaps matching TRBD1 (5 bases). This CDR3 is built from 17 residues. The V and J ends lost 7 bases and 0 bases respectively, with 16 bases between them. Germline CDR1 and CDR2: LNHDA and SQIVND (reference sequence). For the CDR3, the DNA is TGTGCCAGTACCCCTCTCGACAGCTACTCTGGGGCCAACGTCCTGACTTTC. Its protein product is CASTPLDSYSGANVLTF.

This chain uses TRBV10-3 with TRBJ2-3; 11 bases agree with TRBD2. CDR1 is ENHRY, CDR2 SYGVKD, per germline. V was pared by 6 bases and J by 4 bases, with 6 bases of the junction left unmatched. CDR3 size: 15 residues. In nucleotides, the CDR3 is TGTGCCATCAGCCCCGGGACTAGCGGATCAGATACGCAGTATTTT. Amino acid sequence: CAISPGTSGSDTQYF.

The rearrangement uses TRBV30 and TRBJ1-1; D may be TRBD1 (5 bases). V gave up 1 base and J gave up 1 base, with 7 bases separating them. CDR1 and CDR2 from the germline V gene are GTSNPN and SVGIG (reference sequence). The CDR3 is made up of 13 amino acids. CDR3 nucleotides: TGTGCCTGGAGTGAGACAGAGAACACTGAAGCTTTCTTT. Its protein is CAWSETENTEAFF. The variable domain in full, completed from reference TRBV30 and TRBJ1-1, reads SQTIHQWPATLVQPVGSPLSLECTVEGTSNPNLYWYRQAAGRGLQLLFYSVGIGQISSEVPQNLSASRPQDRQFILSSKKLLLSDSGFYLCAWSETENTEAFFGQGTRLTVV.

The rearrangement uses TRBV18 and TRBJ2-1; 9 bases agree with TRBD2. The CDR3 length is 16 residues. With V trimmed by 4 bases and J by 0 bases, 4 bases remained unmatched. Germline CDR1 reads KGHSH; CDR2 reads LQKENI. The CDR3: CASSLWTSVSYNEQFF. The DNA of the CDR3 is TGTGCCAGCTCACTTTGGACTAGCGTCTCCTACAATGAGCAGTTCTTC.

About this clone itself: Since a far larger clone is one base different, this is likely a read error. This CDR3 is also generated by other DNA sequences in the sample. This sequence joins TRBV29-1 and TRBJ1-2; D unclear. This CDR3 is 11 amino acids long. The germline gives CDR1 SQVTM, CDR2 ANQGSEA. As DNA, the CDR3 is TGCAGCGAGTCCTCAAACTATGGCTACACCTTT. Residues: CSESSNYGYTF.

The chain joins TRBV28 to TRBJ2-7; D is ambiguous. Germline CDR1 MDHEN, CDR2 SYDVKM. V dropped 2 bases and J dropped 3 bases, with 11 bases sitting between them. The CDR3 consists of 14 residues. The CDR3 sequence: CASSLRARRYEQYF. The DNA of the CDR3 is TGTGCCAGCAGTTTAAGGGCAAGACGCTACGAGCAGTACTTC.

Comments on this clone: This likely traces to a read error, being one base from a far larger clone. Other DNA sequences in the same sample also yield this CDR3. V is TRBV4-2 and J is TRBJ2-5; TRBD2 is a possible D gene (7 bases). Matching the DNA end better, TRBJ2-7 makes the J call doubtful. CDR1 LGHNA and CDR2 YNFKEQ come from the germline V gene. This CDR3 has 15 amino acids. The CDR3 bases are TGTGCCAGCAGCCAAGGGGAGGGGGAGTACGCCGAGCAGTACTTC. Translated: CASSQGEGEYAEQYF.